One and the same sample provided the 5 T cell receptor beta chains below, sequenced in a study of blood T cell repertoires in COVID-19. Method: immunoSEQ multiplex PCR; TCRdb's copy keeps in-frame clones and lacks some. Among fewer than 300,000 clones, approximately 85% were seen once, and the ten largest hold approximately 5.1%. The material sequenced was peripheral blood. The origin of the receptors is a man aged 45 to 65 with active or convalescent COVID-19.

The rearrangement uses TRBV5-1 and TRBJ2-1; 10 bases map to TRBD2. V shed 1 base, J shed 9 bases, and the junction held 16 bases outside the gene matches. The CDR3 consists of 18 residues. Germline CDR1 is SGHRS and CDR2 is YFSETQ. CDR3 nucleotide sequence: TGCGCCAGCAGCTTGAATTTTATTATGGCTAGCGGGAGTGTTGAGCAGTTCTTC. Its protein product is CASSLNFIMASGSVEQFF.

This chain links TRBV2 with TRBJ1-4, with 10 bases matching TRBD1. This CDR3 comprises 19 residues. J was trimmed by 2 bases and V by 4 bases; bases with no gene match: 13. Germline loops: CDR1 SNHLY, CDR2 FYNNEI. Written as DNA, the CDR3 is TGTGCCAGCAGTGGCCCTCCGGGACAGGGGACTAGGACTAATGAAAAACTGTTTTTT. Its translation: CASSGPPGQGTRTNEKLFF.

The rearrangement links TRBV12-3 or TRBV12-4 to TRBJ1-1; D is unclear. The CDR3 extends over 13 amino acids. Between the trimmed V and J ends, which lost 5 bases and 0 bases, there was a span of 7 bases. CDR3 loop: CASSPPVNTEAFF. The CDR3 DNA sequence: TGTGCCAGCAGTCCCCCGGTGAACACTGAAGCTTTCTTT.

The V gene is TRBV2, the J gene TRBJ1-2; D not certain. CDR1 and CDR2 (germline): SNHLY, FYNNEI. The CDR3 extends over 12 amino acids. The germline V and J ends were trimmed by 8 bases and 7 bases, with 14 bases remaining between them. CDR3 sequence reads: CASRSSRVGYTF. The CDR3 DNA reads TGTGCCAGCCGGTCCAGCCGGGTTGGCTACACCTTC. The whole variable domain, remainder taken from reference TRBV2 and TRBJ1-2, is EPEVTQTPSHQVTQMGQEVILRCVPISNHLYFYWYRQILGQKVEFLVSFYNNEISEKSEIFDDQFSVERPDGSNFTLKIRSTKLEDSAMYFCASRSSRVGYTFGSGTRLTVV.

The chain combines TRBV4-3 with TRBJ1-2; 8 bases match TRBD1. This CDR3 has 16 residues. The V gene end was trimmed by 0 bases and the J gene end by 4 bases; junction bases not matched to a gene: 7. The germline V gene has CDR1 LGHNA and CDR2 YSLEER. The CDR3 DNA follows: TGCGCCAGCAGCCAAGAGGCAGGGGGCGATGTCTATGGCTACACCTTC. This gives the protein CASSQEAGGDVYGYTF.